The rows below give T cell receptor beta chains drawn from one sample of a study of T-cell reconstitution after alpha-beta-depleted transplantation in children. TCRdb reanalysed the PCR reads using MiXCR and keeps one entry per CDR3 protein. The data show approximately 500,000 distinct CDR3 sequences, 27% seen once. The sample in question was PBMCs, obtained before TCRalphabeta/CD19-depleted stem cell transplant. All receptors derive from a boy younger than two with Wiskott-Aldrich syndrome, due to receive a stem cell transplant. Each CDR3 is given with its conserved first and last residue. D genes are given only for firm matches. Size tells how often a clone was seen (once, few, many) or the class of an expanded clone, and some rows leave it out.

D: .
size: .
V: TRBV5-1
J: TRBJ1-1
DNA: TGCGCCAGCAGCTTATCCAGGGCCCACCTGAAGAACACTGAAGCTTTCTTT
CDR3: CASSLSRAHLKNTEAFF

D: TRBD1
size: few
V: TRBV28
J: TRBJ2-5
DNA: TGTGCCACCTCCCCCCGAGACAGGGGGCCATTAGTCACAGGAGAGACCCAGTACTTC
CDR3: CATSPRDRGPLVTGETQYF

D: TRBD2
size: few
V: TRBV2
J: TRBJ2-1
DNA: TGTGCCAGCGGTAACACTGGACTAGCGGCTTACCAGTTCTTC
CDR3: CASGNTGLAAYQFF

D: .
size: .
V: TRBV28
J: TRBJ2-1
DNA: TGTGCCAGCATTACCAGCGGGCTTTACAATGAGCAGTTCTTC
CDR3: CASITSGLYNEQFF

D: TRBD1
size: .
V: TRBV5-1
J: TRBJ1-5
DNA: TGCGCCAGCAGCTTGGGGGACAGCCAAAATCAGCCCCAGCATTTT
CDR3: CASSLGDSQNQPQHF

D: TRBD1
size: .
V: TRBV5-1
J: TRBJ2-7
DNA: TGCGCCAGCAGTTGGATACCGGACAGGGACGTAAACTTC
CDR3: CASSWIPDRDVNF

D: .
size: few
V: TRBV12-3/TRBV12-4
J: TRBJ2-5
DNA: TGTGCCAGCAGTCCCGCGGGTTGGGGTATCAAGGAGACCCAGTACTTC
CDR3: CASSPAGWGIKETQYF

D: TRBD1
size: .
V: TRBV2
J: TRBJ1-4
DNA: TGTGCCAGCAGGCAGGACAGGGGGGACTTTAATGAAAAACTGTTTTTT
CDR3: CASRQDRGDFNEKLFF

D: TRBD2
size: .
V: TRBV15
J: TRBJ2-1
DNA: TGTGCCACCAACGCGGGACTAGCGAATGAGCAGTTCTTC
CDR3: CATNAGLANEQFF

D: .
size: .
V: TRBV21-1
J: TRBJ1-5
DNA: TGTGCCAGCAGCAAAGTACTAGGGCTAATGAGGGGGCTCAATAGCAATCAGCCCCAGCATTTT
CDR3: CASSKVLGLMRGLNSNQPQHF

D: TRBD2
size: few
V: TRBV4-1
J: TRBJ2-1
DNA: TGCGCCAGCAGCCACTCACTAGCGGGAAGAAACAATGAGCAGTTCTTC
CDR3: CASSHSLAGRNNEQFF

D: .
size: few
V: TRBV5-6
J: TRBJ1-4
DNA: TGTGCCAGCAGCCATTCCACGGAGTGGGAAAAACTGTTTTTT
CDR3: CASSHSTEWEKLFF